This record concerns one TCR beta chain sequence. The data were taken from a study of control samples from healthy donors and cancer patients. Trimming at V came to 4 bases and at J to 5 bases, leaving 7 bases not matched to a gene. The germline V gene has CDR1 MNHEY and CDR2 SVGAGI. The CDR3 has 16 residues. Produced via immunoSEQ multiplex PCR; TCRdb's table is partial and in-frame only. The table records about 120,000 clones, roughly nine tenths of them present only once. Material for sequencing was PBMCs. This chain joins TRBV6-5 and TRBJ2-2; 10 nucleotides agree with TRBD2. The clonotype originates from a woman aged 45-65 years with colorectal cancer. The CDR3 loop is CASSSLLAGNTGELFF. The CDR3 DNA reads as TGTGCCAGCAGTTCCTTACTAGCGGGAAATACCGGGGAGCTGTTTTTT.